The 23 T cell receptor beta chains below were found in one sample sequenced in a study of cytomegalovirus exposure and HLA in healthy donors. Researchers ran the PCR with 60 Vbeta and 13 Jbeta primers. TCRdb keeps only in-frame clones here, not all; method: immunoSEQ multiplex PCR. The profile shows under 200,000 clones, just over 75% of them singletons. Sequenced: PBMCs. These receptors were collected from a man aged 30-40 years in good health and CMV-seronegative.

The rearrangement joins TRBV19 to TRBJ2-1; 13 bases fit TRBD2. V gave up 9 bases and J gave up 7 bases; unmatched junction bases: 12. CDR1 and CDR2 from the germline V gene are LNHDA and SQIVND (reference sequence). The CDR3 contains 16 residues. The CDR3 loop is CASRSQLAGGHNEQFF. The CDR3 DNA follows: TGTGCCAGCCGCTCCCAACTAGCGGGAGGGCATAATGAGCAGTTCTTC.

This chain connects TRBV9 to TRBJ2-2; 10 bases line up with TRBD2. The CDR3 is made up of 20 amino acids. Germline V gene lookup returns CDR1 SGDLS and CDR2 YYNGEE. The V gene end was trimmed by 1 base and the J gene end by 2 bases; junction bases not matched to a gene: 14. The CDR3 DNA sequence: TGTGCCAGCAGCGTACGTCAGGGGTTAACTAGCGGGACAAACACCGGGGAGCTGTTTTTT. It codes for CASSVRQGLTSGTNTGELFF.

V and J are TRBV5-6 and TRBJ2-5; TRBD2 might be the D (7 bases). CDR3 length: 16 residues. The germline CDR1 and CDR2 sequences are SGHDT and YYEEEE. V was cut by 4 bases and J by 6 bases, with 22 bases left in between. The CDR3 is CASSRLEGGEQQTQYF. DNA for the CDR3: TGTGCCAGCAGCCGCCTCGAAGGGGGGGAGCAGCAGACCCAGTACTTC.

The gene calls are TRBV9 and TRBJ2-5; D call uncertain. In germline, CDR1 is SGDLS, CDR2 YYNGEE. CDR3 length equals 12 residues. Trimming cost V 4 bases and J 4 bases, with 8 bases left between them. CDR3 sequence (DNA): TGTGCCAGCAGCCCTAAGTCAGAGACCCAGTACTTC. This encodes CASSPKSETQYF.

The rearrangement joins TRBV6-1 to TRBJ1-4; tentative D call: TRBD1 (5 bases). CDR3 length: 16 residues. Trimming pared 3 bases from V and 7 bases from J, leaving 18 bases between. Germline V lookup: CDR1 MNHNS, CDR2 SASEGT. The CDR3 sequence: CASSDAGGAGSEKLFF. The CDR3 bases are TGTGCCAGCAGTGACGCAGGAGGGGCGGGGAGTGAAAAACTGTTTTTT.

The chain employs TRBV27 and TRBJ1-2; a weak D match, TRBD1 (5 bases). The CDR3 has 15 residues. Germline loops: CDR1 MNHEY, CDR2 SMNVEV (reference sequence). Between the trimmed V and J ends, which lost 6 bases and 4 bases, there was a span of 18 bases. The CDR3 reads CASSPRQRLAYGYTF. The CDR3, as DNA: TGTGCCAGCAGCCCTAGACAGAGGTTGGCCTATGGCTACACCTTC.

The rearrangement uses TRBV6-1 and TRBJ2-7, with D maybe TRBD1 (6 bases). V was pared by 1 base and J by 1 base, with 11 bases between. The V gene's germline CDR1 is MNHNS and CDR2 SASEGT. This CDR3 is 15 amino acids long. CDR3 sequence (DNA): TGTGCCAGCAGTGAAGGTGGGACAAGATCCTACGAGCAGTACTTC. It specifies CASSEGGTRSYEQYF.

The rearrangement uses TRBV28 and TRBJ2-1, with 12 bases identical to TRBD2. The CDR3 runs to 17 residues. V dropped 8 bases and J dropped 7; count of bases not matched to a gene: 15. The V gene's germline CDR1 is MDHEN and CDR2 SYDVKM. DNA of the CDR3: TGTGCCAGCCTTTGTTTTCGGCGGACTAGCGGGATAAATGAGCAGTTCTTC. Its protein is CASLCFRRTSGINEQFF. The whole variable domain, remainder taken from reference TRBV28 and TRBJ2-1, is DVKVTQSSRYLVKRTGEKVFLECVQDMDHENMFWYRQDPGLGLRLIYFSYDVKMKEKGDIPEGYSVSREKKERFSLILESASTNQTSMYLCASLCFRRTSGINEQFFGPGTRLTVL.

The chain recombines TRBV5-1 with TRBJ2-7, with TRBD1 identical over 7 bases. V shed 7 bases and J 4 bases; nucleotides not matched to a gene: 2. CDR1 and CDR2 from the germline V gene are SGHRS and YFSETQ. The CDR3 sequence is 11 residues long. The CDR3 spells CASSGGYEQYF. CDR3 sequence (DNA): TGCGCCAGCTCAGGGGGATACGAGCAGTACTTC.

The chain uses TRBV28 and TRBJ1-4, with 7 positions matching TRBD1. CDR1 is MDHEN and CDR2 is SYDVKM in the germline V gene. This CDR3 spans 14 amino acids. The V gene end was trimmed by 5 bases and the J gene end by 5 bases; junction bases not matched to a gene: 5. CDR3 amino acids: CASSATGANEKLFF. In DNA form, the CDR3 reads TGTGCCAGCAGTGCCACAGGGGCAAATGAAAAACTGTTTTTT.

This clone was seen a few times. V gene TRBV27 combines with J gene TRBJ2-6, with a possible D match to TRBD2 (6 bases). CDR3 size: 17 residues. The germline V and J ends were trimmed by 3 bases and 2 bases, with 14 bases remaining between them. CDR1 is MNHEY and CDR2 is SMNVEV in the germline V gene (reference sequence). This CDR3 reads CASSFGRGITGANVLTF. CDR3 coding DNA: TGTGCCAGCAGTTTCGGACGCGGGATAACTGGGGCCAACGTCCTGACTTTC.

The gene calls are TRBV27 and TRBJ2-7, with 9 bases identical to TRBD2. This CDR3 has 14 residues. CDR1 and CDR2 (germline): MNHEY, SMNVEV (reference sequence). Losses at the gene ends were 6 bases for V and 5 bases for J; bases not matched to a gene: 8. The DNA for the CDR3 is TGTGCCAGCAGACCCAGCGGGAGGTATGACGAGCAGTACTTC. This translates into CASRPSGRYDEQYF.

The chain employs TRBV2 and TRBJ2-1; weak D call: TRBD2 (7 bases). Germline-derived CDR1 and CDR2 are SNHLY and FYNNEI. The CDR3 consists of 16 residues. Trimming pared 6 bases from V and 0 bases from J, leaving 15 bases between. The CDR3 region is CASSIVGGGSYNEQFF. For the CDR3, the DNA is TGTGCCAGCAGCATAGTGGGAGGGGGCTCCTACAATGAGCAGTTCTTC.

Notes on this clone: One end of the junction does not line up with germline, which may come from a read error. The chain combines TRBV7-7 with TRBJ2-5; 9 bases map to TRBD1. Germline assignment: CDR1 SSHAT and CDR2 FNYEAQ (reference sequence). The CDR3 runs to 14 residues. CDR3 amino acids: CASSLTGGTETQYF. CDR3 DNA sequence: TGTGCTAGCAGCCTTACAGGGGGCACGGAGACCCAGTACTTC. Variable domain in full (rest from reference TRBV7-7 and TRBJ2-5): GAGVSQSPRYKVTKRGQDVTLRCDPISSHATLYWYQQALGQGPEFLTYFNYEAQPDKSGLPSDRFSAERPEGSISTLTIQRTEQRDSAMYRCASSLTGGTETQYFGPGTRLLVL.

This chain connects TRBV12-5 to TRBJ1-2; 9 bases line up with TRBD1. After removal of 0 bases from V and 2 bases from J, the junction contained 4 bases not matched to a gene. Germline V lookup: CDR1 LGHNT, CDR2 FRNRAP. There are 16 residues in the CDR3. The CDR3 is CASGLVLGQGNYGYTF. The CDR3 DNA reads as TGTGCTAGTGGTTTGGTACTAGGACAGGGGAACTATGGCTACACCTTC.

CDR3 coding DNA: TGTGCCAGCAGTTACTCAGCGGGTTCTGGAAACACCATATATTTT. It codes for CASSYSAGSGNTIYF. The chain links TRBV6-6 to TRBJ1-3, with D unresolved. Germline-derived CDR1 and CDR2 are MNHNY and SVGAGI (reference sequence). This CDR3 contains 15 residues. Trimming stripped 0 bases from V and 1 base from J, with 7 bases between.

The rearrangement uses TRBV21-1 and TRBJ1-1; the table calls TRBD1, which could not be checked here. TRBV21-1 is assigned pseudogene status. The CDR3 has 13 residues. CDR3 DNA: TGTGCCAGCAGCGGGGACATATACACTGAAGCTTTCTTT. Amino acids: CASSGDIYTEAFF.

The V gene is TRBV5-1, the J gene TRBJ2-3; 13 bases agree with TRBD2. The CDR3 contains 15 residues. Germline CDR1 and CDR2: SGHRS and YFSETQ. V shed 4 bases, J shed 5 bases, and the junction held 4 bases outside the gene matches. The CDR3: CASSLLAGGVDTQYF. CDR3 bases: TGCGCCAGCAGCCTACTAGCGGGAGGGGTAGATACGCAGTATTTT.

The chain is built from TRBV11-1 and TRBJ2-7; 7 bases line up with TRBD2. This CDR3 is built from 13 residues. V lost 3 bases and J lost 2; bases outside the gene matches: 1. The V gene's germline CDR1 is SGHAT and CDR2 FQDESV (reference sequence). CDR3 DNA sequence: TGTGCCAGCAGCTTCGGGACTACCTACGAGCAGTACTTC. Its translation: CASSFGTTYEQYF.

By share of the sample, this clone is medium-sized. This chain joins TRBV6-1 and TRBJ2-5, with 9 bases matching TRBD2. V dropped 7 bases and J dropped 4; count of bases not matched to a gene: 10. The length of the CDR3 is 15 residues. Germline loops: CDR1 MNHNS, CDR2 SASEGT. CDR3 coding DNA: TGTGCCAGCACTTCAGGAGCGGGAGGCGGAGAGACCCAGTACTTC. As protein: CASTSGAGGGETQYF.

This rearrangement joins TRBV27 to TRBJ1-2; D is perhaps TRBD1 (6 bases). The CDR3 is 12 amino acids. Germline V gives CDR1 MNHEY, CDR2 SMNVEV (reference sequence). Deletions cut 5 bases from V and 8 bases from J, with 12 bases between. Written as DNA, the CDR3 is TGTGCCAGCAGTAGAGACAGGCGGGGCTACACCTTC. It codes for CASSRDRRGYTF.

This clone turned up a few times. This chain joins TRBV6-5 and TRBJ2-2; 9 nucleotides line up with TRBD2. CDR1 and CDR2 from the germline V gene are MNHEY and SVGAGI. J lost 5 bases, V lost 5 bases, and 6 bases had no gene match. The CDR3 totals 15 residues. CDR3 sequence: CASSIDLAGTGELFF. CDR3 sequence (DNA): TGTGCCAGCAGTATCGATCTAGCGGGAACCGGGGAGCTGTTTTTT.

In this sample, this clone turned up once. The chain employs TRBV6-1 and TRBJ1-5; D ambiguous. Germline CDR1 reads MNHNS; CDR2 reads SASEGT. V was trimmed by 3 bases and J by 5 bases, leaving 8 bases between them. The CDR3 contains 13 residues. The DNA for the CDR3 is TGTGCCAGCAGTGAGGGGAGGGATCAGCCCCAGCATTTT. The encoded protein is CASSEGRDQPQHF.